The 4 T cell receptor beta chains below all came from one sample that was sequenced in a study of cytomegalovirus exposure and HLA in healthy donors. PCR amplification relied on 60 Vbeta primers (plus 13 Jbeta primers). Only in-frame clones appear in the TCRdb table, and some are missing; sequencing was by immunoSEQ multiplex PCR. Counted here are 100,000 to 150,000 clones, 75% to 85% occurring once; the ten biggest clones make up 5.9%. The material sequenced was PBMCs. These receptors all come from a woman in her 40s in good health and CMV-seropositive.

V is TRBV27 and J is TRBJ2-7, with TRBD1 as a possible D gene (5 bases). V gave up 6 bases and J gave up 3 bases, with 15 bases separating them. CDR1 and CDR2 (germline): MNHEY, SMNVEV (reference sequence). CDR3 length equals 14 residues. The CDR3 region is CASRRRGVGYEQYF. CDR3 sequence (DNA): TGTGCCAGCAGGAGAAGGGGTGTAGGCTACGAGCAGTACTTC.

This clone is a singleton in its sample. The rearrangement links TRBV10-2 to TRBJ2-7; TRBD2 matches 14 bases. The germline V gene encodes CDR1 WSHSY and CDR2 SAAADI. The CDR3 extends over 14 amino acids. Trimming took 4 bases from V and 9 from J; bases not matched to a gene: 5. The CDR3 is CASSAGLAGGGQYF. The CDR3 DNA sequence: TGCGCCAGCAGTGCAGGACTAGCGGGAGGTGGGCAGTACTTC.

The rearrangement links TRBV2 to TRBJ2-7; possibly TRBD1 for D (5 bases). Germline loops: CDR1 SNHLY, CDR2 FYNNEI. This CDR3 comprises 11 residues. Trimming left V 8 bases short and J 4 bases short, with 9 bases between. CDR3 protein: CASLQGYEQYF. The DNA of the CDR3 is TGTGCCAGCCTTCAGGGTTACGAGCAGTACTTC.

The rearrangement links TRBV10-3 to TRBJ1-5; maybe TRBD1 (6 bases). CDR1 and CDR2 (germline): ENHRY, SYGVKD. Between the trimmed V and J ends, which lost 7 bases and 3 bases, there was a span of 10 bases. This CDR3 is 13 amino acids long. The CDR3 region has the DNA TGTGCCATCACTGGACAGTCCAATCAGCCCCAGCATTTT. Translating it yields CAITGQSNQPQHF.